Below, 9 T cell receptor beta chains from the same sample are listed, as sequenced in a study of early T cells in non-severe SARS-CoV-2 infection. TCRdb called the 5' RACE reads again in MiXCR, with one record for every CDR3 protein. The repertoire holds 54,000 or so distinct CDR3 sequences, with around an eighth as singletons. Sequencing used whole blood. These receptors originate from an adult who was a healthcare worker with PCR-confirmed SARS-CoV-2 infection or an uninfected control (not recorded which).

This clonotype was counted between two and nine times. The chain combines TRBV11-2 with TRBJ1-1; D remains unclear. The CDR3 sequence is 13 residues long. V lost 2 bases and J lost 4, with 8 bases in between. Germline V gene lookup returns CDR1 SGHAT and CDR2 FQNNGV. The CDR3 DNA reads TGTGCCAGCAGCTTAAGGGAAAGCACTGAAGCTTTCTTT. Its translation: CASSLRESTEAFF.

This clonotype was counted many times. The chain employs TRBV3-1 and TRBJ1-5; no clear D gene. Looked up from germline, CDR1 is LGHDT and CDR2 is YNNKEL (reference sequence). Trimming stripped 1 base from V and 5 bases from J, with 15 bases between. The CDR3 length is 16 residues. The chain's CDR3 is CASSQGPLTEHQPQHF. CDR3 coding DNA: TGTGCCAGCAGCCAAGGACCTCTAACAGAACATCAGCCCCAGCATTTT.

This clonotype was counted at least ten times. This sequence joins TRBV6-2 or TRBV6-3 and TRBJ2-7; D call uncertain. The V gene's germline CDR1 is MNHEY and CDR2 SVGEGT. CDR3 length: 14 residues. Trimming shortened V by 4 bases and J by 7 bases, and 17 bases separated the two germline ends. The CDR3 bases are TGTGCCAGCAGTTCCCTAGTTGGAACCGGGGAGCAGTACTTC. This gives the protein CASSSLVGTGEQYF.

A remark on this clonotype: Possible read error: a much larger clone is one base away. V and J are TRBV5-1 and TRBJ2-1, with 7 bases identical to TRBD1. Germline V gives CDR1 SGHRS, CDR2 YFSETQ. The CDR3 covers 15 residues. The CDR3 sequence: CVSSRSTGMLNEQFF. The CDR3 DNA follows: TGCGTCAGCAGCCGTTCGACAGGGATGTTAAATGAGCAGTTCTTC.

This clonotype was recorded at least ten times. This chain connects TRBV9 to TRBJ1-5; maybe TRBD1 (6 bases). Germline CDR1 reads SGDLS; CDR2 reads YYNGEE. The CDR3 has 16 amino acids. V was shortened by 0 bases and J by 6 bases, with 16 bases between the two germline ends. The CDR3 DNA follows: TGTGCCAGCAGCGTAGTGTGGGGGCGTTTTAGTCAGCCCCAGCATTTT. This gives the protein CASSVVWGRFSQPQHF.

The V and J genes are TRBV11-2 and TRBJ2-5; 7 nucleotides agree with TRBD2. The germline CDR1 and CDR2 sequences are SGHAT and FQNNGV. Trimming took 1 base from V and 4 from J; bases not matched to a gene: 0. The CDR3 is 13 residues long. The CDR3 protein is CASSLAGGETQYF. CDR3 sequence (DNA): TGTGCCAGCAGCTTAGCGGGAGGAGAGACCCAGTACTTC.

This clonotype was seen only a few times. This rearrangement joins TRBV5-1 to TRBJ1-1; the D is unclear. The CDR3 sequence is 14 residues long. The V end lost 2 bases, the J end lost 0 bases, and 8 bases lay between the germline ends. Germline values: CDR1 SGHRS, CDR2 YFSETQ. The CDR3 sequence: CASSLSTLNTEAFF. CDR3 in DNA: TGCGCCAGCAGCTTATCCACCCTGAACACTGAAGCTTTCTTT. The entire variable domain, with the rest obtained from reference TRBV5-1 and TRBJ1-1, is as follows: KAGVTQTPRYLIKTRGQQVTLSCSPISGHRSVSWYQQTPGQGLQFLFEYFSETQRNKGNFPGRFSGRQFSNSRSEMNVSTLELGDSALYLCASSLSTLNTEAFFGQGTRLTVV.

In its sample, this clonotype was seen many times. The chain joins TRBV27 to TRBJ2-1; 12 nucleotides line up with TRBD1. Germline values: CDR1 MNHEY, CDR2 SMNVEV (reference sequence). The junction had 11 bases not matched to a gene; V was cut back by 0 bases and J by 8 bases. This CDR3 is 18 amino acids long. CDR3: CASSLSPWGTGGGDEQFF. For the CDR3, the DNA is TGTGCCAGCAGTTTATCCCCCTGGGGGACAGGGGGCGGGGATGAGCAGTTCTTC.

This chain links TRBV10-3 with TRBJ2-1; D is perhaps TRBD1 (5 bases). The CDR3 runs to 13 residues. Trimming removed 6 bases at V and 3 bases at J, with 9 bases between. Germline V gives CDR1 ENHRY, CDR2 SYGVKD. The CDR3 DNA reads TGTGCCATCAGCCCGGACAACTACAATGAGCAGTTCTTC. The encoded protein is CAISPDNYNEQFF.